The next 17 T cell receptor beta chains were all read from a single sample in a study of vaccination and CD4 T cells after COVID-19. An Oncomine TCR Beta short-read assay was used to sequence the DNA from cultured CD4+ T cells. TCRdb re-called the PCR reads through MiXCR, storing one row per CDR3 protein. The repertoire includes about 12,000 distinct CDR3 sequences, roughly 21% of them detected once, and roughly 13% sits in the top ten. These receptors are not linked to any known antigen. Treatment in this sample: roughly ten-day PBMC culture with coronavirus spike peptide pools or control peptides (ViraFEST assay). Sequences were derived from CD4+ T cells from blood, cultured in vitro, sampled before SARS-CoV-2 vaccination. These TCRs come from a human donor who received a COVID-19 vaccine.

The chain carries TRBV30 and TRBJ2-2, with 13 bases fitting TRBD2. Germline V CDR1 and CDR2: GTSNPN, SVGIG (reference sequence). Germline trimming cut 0 bases from V and 6 bases from J; bases unmatched to any gene: 1. This CDR3 comprises 15 residues. The CDR3, as DNA: TGTGCCTGGAGTGTCACTAGCGGGGGGGCCGGGGAGCTGTTTTTT. Encoded protein: CAWSVTSGGAGELFF.

This clonotype turned up a few times. V gene TRBV6-5 combines with J gene TRBJ1-1; D is perhaps TRBD1 (5 bases). There are 12 residues in the CDR3. CDR1 is MNHEY, CDR2 SVGAGI, per germline. V was clipped by 2 bases and J by 8 bases, with 9 bases between them. CDR3 nucleotides: TGTGCCAGCAGTTACGAAGGGGTCGAAGCTTTCTTT. It is translated as CASSYEGVEAFF.

This clonotype was seen more than once but under ten times. The V and J genes are TRBV7-3 and TRBJ1-3; a weak D match, TRBD1 (6 bases). Trimming shortened V by 2 bases and J by 3 bases, and 11 bases separated the two germline ends. The CDR3 consists of 15 residues. Germline lookup yields CDR1 SGHTA and CDR2 FQGTGA. The CDR3 spells CASSLGGALGNTIYF. CDR3 bases: TGTGCCAGCAGCTTAGGGGGGGCTCTTGGAAACACCATATATTTT.

This clonotype was seen a few times. One junction end disagrees with the germline gene, perhaps due to a read error. The chain joins TRBV7-9 to TRBJ1-6, with 8 bases identical to TRBD1. The germline V gene encodes CDR1 SEHNR and CDR2 FQNEAQ (reference sequence). CDR3 length: 12 residues. The CDR3 protein is CASSLTGTGLSF. CDR3 nucleotide sequence: TGTGCCAGCAGCTTGACCGGGACAGGCCTCTCCTTT.

This chain joins TRBV2 and TRBJ2-3, with TRBD1 as a possible D gene (6 bases). The germline V gene has CDR1 SNHLY and CDR2 FYNNEI. CDR3 size: 13 residues. With 0 bases removed from V and 6 bases from J, the gap between germline ends came to 7 bases. The CDR3 region is CASSEARGDTQYF. CDR3 in DNA: TGTGCCAGCAGTGAAGCGAGGGGGGATACGCAGTATTTT.

This clonotype was seen only a few times. V gene TRBV7-3 combines with J gene TRBJ2-3, with D unresolved. V was clipped by 1 base and J by 0 bases, with 8 bases between them. CDR1 is SGHTA and CDR2 is FQGTGA in the germline V gene. The CDR3 spans 15 residues. In DNA form, the CDR3 reads TGTGCCAGCAGCTTAAACGGCGCTAGCACAGATACGCAGTATTTT. It specifies CASSLNGASTDTQYF.

This clonotype was picked up a small number of times. The rearrangement links TRBV30 to TRBJ1-2; 9 nucleotides agree with TRBD1. Trimming removed 2 bases from V and 6 bases from J; junction bases left unmatched: 4. The CDR3 length is 13 residues. Germline assignment: CDR1 GTSNPN and CDR2 SVGIG (reference sequence). Here the CDR3 DNA reads TGTGCCTGGAGTCCGGACAGGGGCCATGGCTACACCTTC. This gives the protein CAWSPDRGHGYTF.

The rearrangement joins TRBV5-1 to TRBJ2-1, with D possibly TRBD1 on 8 matching bases. From germline, CDR1 is SGHRS and CDR2 YFSETQ. This CDR3 is 13 amino acids long. V was trimmed by 5 bases and J by 12 bases, leaving 18 bases between them. CDR3 loop: CASSPTGGVGQFF. The CDR3 nucleotides read TGCGCCAGCAGTCCTACAGGGGGGGTAGGGCAGTTCTTC.

V is TRBV15 and J is TRBJ2-7; TRBD1 matches 8 bases. V trimming: 0 bases; J trimming: 6 bases; junction bases outside the gene matches: 7. Germline V gene data show CDR1 as LNHNV and CDR2 as YYDKDF (reference sequence). There are 15 residues in the CDR3. CDR3 in amino acids: CATSRDRGQVLEQYF. CDR3 nucleotides: TGTGCCACCAGCAGAGATCGGGGACAGGTCCTCGAGCAGTACTTC.

The rearrangement links TRBV5-6 to TRBJ2-5, with TRBD2 matching over 7 bases. The CDR3 sequence is 15 residues long. CDR1 is SGHDT and CDR2 is YYEEEE in the germline V gene. V lost 4 bases and J lost 4; bases outside the gene matches: 10. CDR3 sequence: CASSPGRTRAETQYF. In nucleotides, the CDR3 is TGTGCCAGCAGCCCGGGCCGGACTAGAGCAGAGACCCAGTACTTC. The variable domain in full, with the rest retrieved from reference TRBV5-6 and TRBJ2-5, is DAGVTQSPTHLIKTRGQQVTLRCSPKSGHDTVSWYQQALGQGPQFIFQYYEEEERQRGNFPDRFSGHQFPNYSSELNVNALLLGDSALYLCASSPGRTRAETQYFGPGTRLLVL.

The gene calls are TRBV5-4 and TRBJ2-3, with 8 bases lining up with TRBD2. Losses at the gene ends were 2 bases for V and 1 base for J; bases not matched to a gene: 6. The CDR3 totals 16 residues. Germline loops: CDR1 SGHNT, CDR2 YYREEE (reference sequence). The CDR3 here is CASSLDGAGGTDTQYF. CDR3 in DNA: TGTGCCAGCAGCTTAGACGGAGCGGGGGGCACAGATACGCAGTATTTT.

This clonotype was observed a few times. The CDR3 region is CASSSSPGGEQYF. Here the CDR3 DNA reads TGTGCCAGTAGCAGCTCGCCGGGAGGCGAGCAGTACTTC. This chain joins TRBV19 and TRBJ2-7; 7 bases agree with TRBD2. The CDR3 runs 13 residues. Germline CDR1 LNHDA, CDR2 SQIVND (reference sequence). V was pared by 6 bases and J by 6 bases, with 8 bases of the junction left unmatched.

This clonotype was observed a few times. The genes are TRBV12-3 or TRBV12-4 and TRBJ1-6; TRBD1 matches 9 bases. V shed 5 bases and J 6 bases; nucleotides not matched to a gene: 5. This CDR3 spans 15 amino acids. The CDR3 DNA is TGTGCCAGCAGTATCAGACAGGGGGGTAATTCACCCCTCCACTTT. As protein: CASSIRQGGNSPLHF.

The chain has TRBV25-1 and TRBJ2-3; TRBD1 matches at 8 bases. J was trimmed by 2 bases and V by 3 bases; bases with no gene match: 1. The CDR3 spans 14 residues. CDR1 is MGHDK and CDR2 is SYGVNS in the germline V gene. CDR3 nucleotide sequence: TGTGCCAGCAGTGAGGACAGGGCCACAGATACGCAGTATTTT. Translation gives CASSEDRATDTQYF.

The chain is built from TRBV7-2 and TRBJ1-5; D call uncertain. CDR1 and CDR2 from the germline V gene are SGHTA and FQGNSA. V lost 1 base to trimming and J lost 9 bases, with 10 bases between them. There are 13 residues in the CDR3. The CDR3 coding sequence is TGTGCCAGCAGCTTAGGAAGAGGTAGGCCCCAGCATTTT. It is translated as CASSLGRGRPQHF. Full variable domain (remainder filled in from reference TRBV7-2 and TRBJ1-5): GAGVSQSPSNKVTEKGKDVELRCDPISGHTALYWYRQSLGQGLEFLIYFQGNSAPDKSGLPSDRFSAERTGGSVSTLTIQRTQQEDSAVYLCASSLGRGRPQHFGDGTRLSIL.

The rearrangement links TRBV21-1 to TRBJ2-7; the D call of TRBD2 is as the table states it, not checked on the DNA. TRBV21-1 is a pseudogene locus. This CDR3 spans 20 amino acids. This CDR3 reads CASSKGSGAIRHSSSYEQYF. The CDR3 nucleotides are TGTGCCAGCAGCAAAGGTAGTGGGGCCATCCGTCATTCGAGCTCCTACGAGCAGTACTTC.

V gene TRBV5-6 combines with J gene TRBJ1-2; tentatively, D is TRBD1 (5 bases). Trimming left V 0 bases short and J 8 bases short, with 20 bases between. From germline, CDR1 is SGHDT and CDR2 YYEEEE. The CDR3 has 16 amino acids. CDR3: CASSLDRKSSVWGYTF. In DNA form, the CDR3 reads TGTGCCAGCAGCTTGGACAGGAAGTCATCGGTTTGGGGCTACACCTTC.